This T cell receptor (beta chain) was retrieved from a study of T cells in Graves' hyperthyroidism and ophthalmopathy. A lack of ophthalmopathy progression within 18 months defined stable Graves' hyperthyroidism. Worth noting for this clonotype: Its antigen remains unidentified.

Study findings and constraints: The blood repertoire included most of the expanded thyroid clonotypes above 0.001.

Trimming removed 0 bases from V and 6 bases from J; junction bases left unmatched: 3. The CDR3 loop spans 16 amino acids. Per germline, CDR1 MGHRA and CDR2 YSYEKL. Amplification yielded TCR beta CDR3 regions, with RNA transcripts as the source. The HTBI primer set was used in a first-round RT-PCR of the TCR CDR3. MiXCR, run by TCRdb on the multiplex PCR reads, gives a single entry per CDR3 protein. The sample lists 600,000 to 650,000 distinct CDR3 sequences, roughly 17% occurring once. This sequence joins TRBV4-1 and TRBJ2-2, with 11 bases fitting TRBD2. Sequencing was done on a sample of blood. The TCR comes from a woman younger than 45 with Graves' hyperthyroidism. CDR3 loop: CASSQDTSGSSGELFF. The CDR3 nucleotides read TGCGCCAGCAGCCAAGATACTAGCGGGAGTTCCGGGGAGCTGTTTTTT.